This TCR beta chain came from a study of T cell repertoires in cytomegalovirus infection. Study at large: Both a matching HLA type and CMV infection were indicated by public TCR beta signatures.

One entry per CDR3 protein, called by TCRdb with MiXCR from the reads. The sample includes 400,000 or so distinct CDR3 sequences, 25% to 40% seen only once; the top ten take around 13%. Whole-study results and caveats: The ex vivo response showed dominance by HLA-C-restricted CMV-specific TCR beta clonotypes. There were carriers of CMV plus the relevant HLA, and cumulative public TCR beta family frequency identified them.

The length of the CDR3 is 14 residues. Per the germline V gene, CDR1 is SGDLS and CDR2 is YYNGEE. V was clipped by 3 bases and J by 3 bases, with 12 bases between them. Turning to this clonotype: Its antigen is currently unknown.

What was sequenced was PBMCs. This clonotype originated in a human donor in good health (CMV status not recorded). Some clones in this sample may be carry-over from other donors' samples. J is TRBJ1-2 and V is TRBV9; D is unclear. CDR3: CASSALSAHYGYTF. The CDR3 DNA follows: TGTGCCAGCAGCGCACTGAGCGCACACTATGGCTACACCTTC.